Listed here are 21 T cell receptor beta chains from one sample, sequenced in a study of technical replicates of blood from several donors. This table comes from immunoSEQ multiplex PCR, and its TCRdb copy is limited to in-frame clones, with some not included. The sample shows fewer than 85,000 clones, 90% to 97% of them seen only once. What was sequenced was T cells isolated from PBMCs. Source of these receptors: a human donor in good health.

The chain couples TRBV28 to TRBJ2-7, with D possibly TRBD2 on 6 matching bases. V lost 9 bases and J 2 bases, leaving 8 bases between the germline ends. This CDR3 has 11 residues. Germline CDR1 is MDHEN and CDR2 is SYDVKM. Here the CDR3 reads CASSSAYEQYF. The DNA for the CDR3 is TGTGCCAGTTCTAGCGCCTACGAGCAGTACTTC.

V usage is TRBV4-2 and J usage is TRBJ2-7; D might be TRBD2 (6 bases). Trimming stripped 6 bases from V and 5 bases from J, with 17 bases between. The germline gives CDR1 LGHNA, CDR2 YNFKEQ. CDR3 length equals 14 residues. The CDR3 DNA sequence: TGTGCCAGCAGGAACGATCGGGAGATCCACGAGCAGTACTTC. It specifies CASRNDREIHEQYF.

The CDR3 protein is CATSNGLAGLSTDTQYF. The CDR3 DNA sequence: TGTGCCACCAGCAATGGATTAGCGGGACTTAGCACAGATACGCAGTATTTT. The V gene is TRBV15, the J gene TRBJ2-3; 8 bases match TRBD2. V lost 4 bases to trimming and J lost 0 bases; unmatched junction nucleotides: 9. Germline V CDR1 and CDR2: LNHNV, YYDKDF (reference sequence). The CDR3 extends over 17 amino acids.

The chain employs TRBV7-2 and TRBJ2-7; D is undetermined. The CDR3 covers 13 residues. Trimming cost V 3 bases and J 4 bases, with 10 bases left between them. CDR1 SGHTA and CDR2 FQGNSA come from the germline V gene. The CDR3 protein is CASSFYLFYEQYF. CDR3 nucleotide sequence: TGTGCCAGCAGCTTCTACCTTTTTTACGAGCAGTACTTC.

In DNA form, the CDR3 reads TGTGCCAGCAGTGTTGTCCCGCGGGAAGTTAATGAGCAGTTCTTC. Translated: CASSVVPREVNEQFF. The chain joins TRBV2 to TRBJ2-1; D possibly corresponds to TRBD2 (6 bases). Germline V gene lookup returns CDR1 SNHLY and CDR2 FYNNEI. The V end lost 4 bases, the J end lost 7 bases, and 17 bases lay between the germline ends. The CDR3 runs to 15 residues.

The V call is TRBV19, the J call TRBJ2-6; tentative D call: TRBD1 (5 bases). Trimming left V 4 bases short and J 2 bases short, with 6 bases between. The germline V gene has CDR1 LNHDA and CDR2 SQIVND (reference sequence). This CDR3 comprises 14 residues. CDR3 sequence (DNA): TGTGCCAGTAGTAGCAGGGCTGGGGCCAACGTCCTGACTTTC. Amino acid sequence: CASSSRAGANVLTF.

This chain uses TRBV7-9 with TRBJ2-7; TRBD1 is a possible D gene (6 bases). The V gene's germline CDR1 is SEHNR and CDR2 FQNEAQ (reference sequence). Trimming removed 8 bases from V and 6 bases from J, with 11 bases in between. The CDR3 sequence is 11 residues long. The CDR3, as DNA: TGTGCCAGCCGAGTCAGGGGCGAGCAGTACTTC. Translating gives CASRVRGEQYF.

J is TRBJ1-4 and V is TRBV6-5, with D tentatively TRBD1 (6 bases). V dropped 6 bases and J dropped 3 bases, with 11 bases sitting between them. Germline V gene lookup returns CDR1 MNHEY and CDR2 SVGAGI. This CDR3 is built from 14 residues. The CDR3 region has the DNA TGTGCCAGCAGCCGAGGACAGCCTAATGAAAAACTGTTTTTT. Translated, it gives CASSRGQPNEKLFF.

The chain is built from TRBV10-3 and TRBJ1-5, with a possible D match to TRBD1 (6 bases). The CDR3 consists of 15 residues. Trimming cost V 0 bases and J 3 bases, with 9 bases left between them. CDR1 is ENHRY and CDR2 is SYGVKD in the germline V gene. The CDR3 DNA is TGTGCCATCAGTGAGTCCGGGACACCCAATCAGCCCCAGCATTTT. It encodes CAISESGTPNQPQHF.

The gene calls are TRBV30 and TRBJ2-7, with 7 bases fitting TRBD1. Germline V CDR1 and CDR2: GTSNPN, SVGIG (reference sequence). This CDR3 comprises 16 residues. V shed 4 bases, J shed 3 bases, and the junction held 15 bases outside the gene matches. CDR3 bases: TGTGCCTGGACAAGCGCGAAACAGGGGTCCGGCTACGAGCAGTACTTC. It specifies CAWTSAKQGSGYEQYF.

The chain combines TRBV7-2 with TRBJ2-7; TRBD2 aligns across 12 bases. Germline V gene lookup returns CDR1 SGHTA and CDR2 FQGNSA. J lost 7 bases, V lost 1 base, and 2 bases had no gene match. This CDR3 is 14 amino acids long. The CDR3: CASSLGLAGEEQYF. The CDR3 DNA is TGTGCCAGCAGCTTAGGACTAGCGGGAGAAGAGCAGTACTTC.

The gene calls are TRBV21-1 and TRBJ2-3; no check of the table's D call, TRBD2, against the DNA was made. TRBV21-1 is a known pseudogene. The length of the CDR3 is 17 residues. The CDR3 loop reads CASSKMLPHRGTDTQYF. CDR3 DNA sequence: TGTGCCAGCAGCAAAATGTTGCCCCACAGAGGGACAGATACGCAGTATTTT.

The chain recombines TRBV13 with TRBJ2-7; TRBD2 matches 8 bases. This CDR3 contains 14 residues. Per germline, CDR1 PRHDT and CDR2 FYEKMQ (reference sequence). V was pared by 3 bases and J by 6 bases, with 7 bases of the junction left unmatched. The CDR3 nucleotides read TGTGCCAGCAGCTTCAAGCGGGAGTTCTCCGAGCAGTACTTC. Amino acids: CASSFKREFSEQYF. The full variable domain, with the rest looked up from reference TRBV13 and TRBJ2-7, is AAGVIQSPRHLIKEKRETATLKCYPIPRHDTVYWYQQGPGQDPQFLISFYEKMQSDKGSIPDRFSAQQFSDYHSELNMSSLELGDSALYFCASSFKREFSEQYFGPGTRLTVT.

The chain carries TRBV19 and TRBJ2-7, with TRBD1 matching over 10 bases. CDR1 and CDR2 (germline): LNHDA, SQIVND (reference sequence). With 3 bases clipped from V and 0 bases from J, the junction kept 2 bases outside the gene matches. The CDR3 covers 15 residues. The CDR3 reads CASSMGTGASYEQYF. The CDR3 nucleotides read TGTGCCAGTAGTATGGGGACAGGGGCCTCCTACGAGCAGTACTTC.

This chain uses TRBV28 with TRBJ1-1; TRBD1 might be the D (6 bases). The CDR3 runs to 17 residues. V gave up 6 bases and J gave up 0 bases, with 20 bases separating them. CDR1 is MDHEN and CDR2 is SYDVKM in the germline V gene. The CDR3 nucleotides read TGTGCCAGCAGGTTGCCGAGCAGGGGCTTGATGAACACTGAAGCTTTCTTT. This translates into CASRLPSRGLMNTEAFF.

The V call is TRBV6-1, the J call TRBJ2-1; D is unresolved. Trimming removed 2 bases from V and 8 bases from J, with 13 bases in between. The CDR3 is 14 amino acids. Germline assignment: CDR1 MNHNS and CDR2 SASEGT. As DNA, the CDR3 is TGTGCCAGCAGTGAAACGTTCAGGTGGGATGAGCAGTTCTTC. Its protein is CASSETFRWDEQFF.

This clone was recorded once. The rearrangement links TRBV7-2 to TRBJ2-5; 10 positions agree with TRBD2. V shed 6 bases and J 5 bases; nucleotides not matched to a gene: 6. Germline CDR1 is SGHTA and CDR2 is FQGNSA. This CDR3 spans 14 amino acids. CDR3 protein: CASSASGSVETQYF. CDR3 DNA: TGTGCCAGCAGTGCTAGCGGGAGTGTTGAGACCCAGTACTTC.

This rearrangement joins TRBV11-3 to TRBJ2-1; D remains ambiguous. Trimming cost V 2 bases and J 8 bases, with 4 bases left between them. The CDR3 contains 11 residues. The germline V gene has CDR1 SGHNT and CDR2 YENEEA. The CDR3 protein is CASSLYYEQFF. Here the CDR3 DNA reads TGTGCCAGCAGCTTATACTATGAGCAGTTCTTC.

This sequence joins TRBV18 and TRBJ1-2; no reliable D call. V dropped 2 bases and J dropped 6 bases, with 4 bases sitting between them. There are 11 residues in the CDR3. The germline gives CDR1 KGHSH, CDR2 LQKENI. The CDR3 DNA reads TGTGCCAGCTCACCAGCGGATGGCTACACCTTC. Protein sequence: CASSPADGYTF. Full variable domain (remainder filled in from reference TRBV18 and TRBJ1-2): NAGVMQNPRHLVRRRGQEARLRCSPMKGHSHVYWYRQLPEEGLKFMVYLQKENIIDESGMPKERFSAEFPKEGPSILRIQQVVRGDSAAYFCASSPADGYTFGSGTRLTVV.

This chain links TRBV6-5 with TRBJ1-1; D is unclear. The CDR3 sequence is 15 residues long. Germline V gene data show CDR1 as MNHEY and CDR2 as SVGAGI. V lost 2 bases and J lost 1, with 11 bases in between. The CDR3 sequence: CASSYQTNGNTEAFF. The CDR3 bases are TGTGCCAGCAGTTACCAGACAAACGGGAACACTGAAGCTTTCTTT.

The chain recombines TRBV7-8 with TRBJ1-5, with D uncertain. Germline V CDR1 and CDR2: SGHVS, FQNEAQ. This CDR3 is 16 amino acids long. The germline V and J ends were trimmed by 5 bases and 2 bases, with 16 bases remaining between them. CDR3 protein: CASSPRGSGGNQPQHF. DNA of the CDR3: TGTGCCAGCAGCCCGCGCGGATCTGGAGGCAATCAGCCCCAGCATTTT. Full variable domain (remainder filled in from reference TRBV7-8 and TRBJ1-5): GAGVSQSPRYKVAKRGQDVALRCDPISGHVSLFWYQQALGQGPEFLTYFQNEAQLDKSGLPSDRFFAERPEGSVSTLKIQRTQQEDSAVYLCASSPRGSGGNQPQHFGDGTRLSIL.